The 20 T cell receptor beta chains listed next were all sequenced from one sample in a study of blood T cell repertoires in COVID-19. Data came from immunoSEQ multiplex PCR; TCRdb stores just in-frame clones and leaves some out. The sample includes 250,000 or so clones, more than 85% of them seen just once. Sequenced input: PBMCs or T cells enriched from blood (not recorded which). These receptors were obtained from a woman between 45 and 65 years old who had recovered from COVID-19.

This chain connects TRBV5-1 to TRBJ1-4, with 9 bases aligning to TRBD1. Germline CDR1 and CDR2: SGHRS and YFSETQ. The CDR3 totals 15 residues. Trimming took 4 bases from V and 7 from J; bases not matched to a gene: 8. CDR3 protein: CASSRTGGSGEKLFF. The CDR3 DNA follows: TGCGCCAGCAGCCGCACAGGGGGCAGTGGTGAAAAACTGTTTTTT. The entire variable domain, with the rest obtained from reference TRBV5-1 and TRBJ1-4, is as follows: KAGVTQTPRYLIKTRGQQVTLSCSPISGHRSVSWYQQTPGQGLQFLFEYFSETQRNKGNFPGRFSGRQFSNSRSEMNVSTLELGDSALYLCASSRTGGSGEKLFFGSGTQLSVL.

The genes are TRBV25-1 and TRBJ2-2, with 7 bases matching TRBD2. J gave up 4 bases and V 4 bases, and 6 bases lay outside the gene matches. The CDR3 length is 15 residues. CDR1 is MGHDK and CDR2 is SYGVNS in the germline V gene. CDR3 sequence reads: CASSGSGIPTGELFF. CDR3 coding DNA: TGTGCCAGCAGTGGCAGCGGGATACCCACCGGGGAGCTGTTTTTT.

A single count supports this clone. The chain couples TRBV19 to TRBJ1-1; D may be TRBD1 (5 bases). From germline, CDR1 is LNHDA and CDR2 SQIVND (reference sequence). The V end lost 6 bases, the J end lost 4 bases, and 9 bases lay between the germline ends. This CDR3 contains 12 residues. The CDR3 spells CASRGGLTEAFF. As DNA, the CDR3 is TGTGCCAGTAGGGGGGGTCTCACTGAAGCTTTCTTT.

J is TRBJ1-1 and V is TRBV18; the D gene is possibly TRBD1 (5 bases). Germline CDR1 is KGHSH and CDR2 is LQKENI. V was pared by 6 bases and J by 8 bases, with 13 bases between. The CDR3 spans 12 residues. The CDR3 DNA reads as TGTGCCAGCTCCCCCCAGGACAAGGAAGCTTTCTTT. Amino acid sequence: CASSPQDKEAFF.

The V gene is TRBV7-9, the J gene TRBJ1-1; a possible D gene is TRBD1 (6 bases). The CDR3 runs to 15 residues. Germline CDR1 is SEHNR and CDR2 is FQNEAQ (reference sequence). V shed 0 bases and J shed 1 base, with 9 bases lying between them. The CDR3 DNA follows: TGTGCCAGCAGCTTAGCCGGGACACCGAACACTGAAGCTTTCTTT. Amino acids: CASSLAGTPNTEAFF.

The chain is built from TRBV30 and TRBJ1-1, with TRBD1 as a possible D gene (5 bases). CDR3 length: 14 amino acids. Germline CDR1 and CDR2: GTSNPN and SVGIG (reference sequence). V gave up 2 bases and J gave up 5 bases, with 15 bases separating them. CDR3 bases: TGTGCCTGGAGTTTCGACGGGGGGAGGACTGAAGCTTTCTTT. This gives the protein CAWSFDGGRTEAFF.

The gene calls are TRBV2 and TRBJ1-5, with a weak D call TRBD1 (6 bases). The V end was cut by 5 bases, the J end by 3 bases, with 11 bases between. This CDR3 is 14 amino acids long. Germline lookup yields CDR1 SNHLY and CDR2 FYNNEI. CDR3 sequence: CASSRDTPNQPQHF. Written as DNA, the CDR3 is TGTGCCAGCAGTCGGGACACCCCCAATCAGCCCCAGCATTTT.

The J gene is TRBJ2-7, the V gene TRBV18; 8 positions agree with TRBD2. With V trimmed by 2 bases and J by 6 bases, 6 bases remained unmatched. CDR1 is KGHSH, CDR2 LQKENI, per germline. The CDR3 is 14 residues long. CDR3 coding DNA: TGTGCCAGCTCACCAGGGCTGGCGGGGGGCGAGCAGTACTTC. Amino acids: CASSPGLAGGEQYF.

The V gene is TRBV18, the J gene TRBJ1-5, with TRBD1 identical over 7 bases. The CDR3 spans 15 residues. J gave up 6 bases and V 2 bases, and 7 bases lay outside the gene matches. The germline CDR1 and CDR2 sequences are KGHSH and LQKENI. The CDR3 coding sequence is TGTGCCAGCTCACCAGCACAGGGGTCGGGTCAGCCCCAGCATTTT. Translated, it gives CASSPAQGSGQPQHF. Drawing the rest from reference TRBV18 and TRBJ1-5, the complete variable domain is NAGVMQNPRHLVRRRGQEARLRCSPMKGHSHVYWYRQLPEEGLKFMVYLQKENIIDESGMPKERFSAEFPKEGPSILRIQQVVRGDSAAYFCASSPAQGSGQPQHFGDGTRLSIL.

The chain employs TRBV20-1 and TRBJ2-7; 10 nucleotides agree with TRBD1. Germline trimming cut 7 bases from V and 4 bases from J; bases unmatched to any gene: 1. This CDR3 comprises 11 residues. CDR1 and CDR2 (germline): DFQATT, SNEGSKA (reference sequence). CDR3: CSGTGGYEQYF. CDR3 nucleotide sequence: TGCAGTGGGACAGGGGGTTACGAGCAGTACTTC.

V is TRBV29-1 and J is TRBJ1-2; 8 bases agree with TRBD1. Trimming at V came to 0 bases and at J to 6 bases, leaving 6 bases not matched to a gene. There are 14 residues in the CDR3. Germline CDR1 reads SQVTM; CDR2 reads ANQGSEA. Written as DNA, the CDR3 is TGCAGCGTTGAAGAGGTCGGACAGGGCGATGGCTACACCTTC. Translating gives CSVEEVGQGDGYTF.

The genes are TRBV7-9 and TRBJ2-1; the match to TRBD1 covers 9 bases. V lost 5 bases and J lost 2; bases outside the gene matches: 10. CDR3 length equals 17 residues. CDR1 is SEHNR, CDR2 FQNEAQ, per germline (reference sequence). This CDR3 is CASSTWTGANTYNEQFF. CDR3 bases: TGTGCCAGCAGCACCTGGACAGGGGCCAACACCTACAATGAGCAGTTCTTC.

The V and J genes are TRBV4-1 and TRBJ2-1; D unresolved. The germline V and J ends were trimmed by 1 base and 4 bases, with 8 bases remaining between them. Germline values: CDR1 MGHRA, CDR2 YSYEKL. CDR3 length: 14 amino acids. CDR3 loop: CASSQVGSYNEQFF. The CDR3 DNA follows: TGCGCCAGCAGCCAAGTTGGCAGTTACAATGAGCAGTTCTTC.

This clone has a handful of counts. The rearrangement uses TRBV6-5 and TRBJ1-1; TRBD1 might be the D (6 bases). The CDR3 contains 15 residues. The V gene's germline CDR1 is MNHEY and CDR2 SVGAGI. The V gene lost 2 bases and the J gene lost 1 base, with 11 bases spanning the gap. The CDR3 is CASSYGDTSNTEAFF. The CDR3 DNA is TGTGCCAGCAGTTACGGGGACACCTCGAACACTGAAGCTTTCTTT.

The chain recombines TRBV23-1 with TRBJ2-4; 9 nucleotides align to TRBD1. TRBV23-1 qualifies as an ORF whose function is uncertain. With 6 bases clipped from V and 6 bases from J, the junction kept 15 bases outside the gene matches. The length of the CDR3 is 17 residues. The CDR3 DNA reads TGCGCCAGCAGACCCCGCGGCAGGACAGGGGATCGAAACATTCAGTACTTC. Translation gives CASRPRGRTGDRNIQYF.

The chain employs TRBV5-1 and TRBJ2-5; TRBD2 aligns across 11 bases. CDR3 length: 16 residues. The germline CDR1 and CDR2 sequences are SGHRS and YFSETQ. V was pared by 4 bases and J by 3 bases, with 8 bases of the junction left unmatched. The CDR3 is CASSPRTSGSKETQYF. CDR3 nucleotide sequence: TGCGCCAGCAGCCCCCGGACTAGCGGGTCAAAAGAGACCCAGTACTTC. The variable domain in full, completed from reference TRBV5-1 and TRBJ2-5, reads KAGVTQTPRYLIKTRGQQVTLSCSPISGHRSVSWYQQTPGQGLQFLFEYFSETQRNKGNFPGRFSGRQFSNSRSEMNVSTLELGDSALYLCASSPRTSGSKETQYFGPGTRLLVL.

This rearrangement joins TRBV18 to TRBJ2-7; TRBD1 aligns across 8 bases. Germline CDR1 is KGHSH and CDR2 is LQKENI. The CDR3 length is 13 residues. Trimming took 2 bases from V and 4 from J; bases not matched to a gene: 1. CDR3 DNA sequence: TGTGCCAGCTCACCAAGACAGGGGTACGAGCAGTACTTC. This codes for CASSPRQGYEQYF.

This clone is a singleton in its sample. The gene calls are TRBV5-1 and TRBJ2-3, with 13 bases aligning to TRBD2. The germline V gene encodes CDR1 SGHRS and CDR2 YFSETQ. V was clipped by 2 bases and J by 4 bases; unmatched bases: 4. CDR3 length: 16 amino acids. This chain's CDR3 is CASSLGTSGMADTQYF. In nucleotides, the CDR3 is TGCGCCAGCAGCTTAGGGACTAGCGGGATGGCAGATACGCAGTATTTT.

This chain connects TRBV10-3 to TRBJ2-1, with D possibly being TRBD2 (6 bases). Germline CDR1 and CDR2: ENHRY and SYGVKD. This CDR3 is 15 amino acids long. Trimming cost V 4 bases and J 6 bases, with 16 bases left between them. The CDR3 DNA is TGTGCCATCAGTGCAGGCGGGGCGGGACTCAATGAGCAGTTCTTC. This translates into CAISAGGAGLNEQFF.

V is TRBV6-5 and J is TRBJ2-5; tentatively, D is TRBD2 (6 bases). Looked up from germline, CDR1 is MNHEY and CDR2 is SVGAGI. Between the trimmed V and J ends, which lost 6 bases and 5 bases, there was a span of 13 bases. The CDR3 runs to 13 residues. The CDR3 DNA sequence: TGTGCCAGCAGGGAGGGGCTGAGGGAGACCCAGTACTTC. It codes for CASREGLRETQYF.